This T cell receptor beta chain was captured by sequencing in a study of cytomegalovirus exposure and HLA in healthy donors. Regarding the study as a whole: Three chains tied to CMV proved CMV antigen-specific in vitro. V segments that were indistinguishable, TRBV6-2 and TRBV6-3 among them, were omitted from analysis. About 180 TCR beta chains were listed as cytomegalovirus-associated. An Asian-associated ancestry cluster reportedly showed fewer N-insertions than the approximately 670-donor mean in a later analysis.

The PCR was carried out with 60 Vbeta primers and 13 Jbeta primers. The data were produced by immunoSEQ multiplex PCR, yet TCRdb's version contains in-frame clones alone and is incomplete. Of over 95,000 clones listed, around 77% are singletons. Note on this clone: Its matching antigen is unknown.

V was clipped by 0 bases and J by 5 bases, with 7 bases between them. CDR1 and CDR2 from the germline V gene are MGHRA and YSYEKL. CDR3 size: 13 residues. The source material was PBMCs. The rearrangement uses TRBV4-1 and TRBJ2-5; D uncertain. The receptor was derived from a female donor in good health and CMV-seronegative. The CDR3 DNA reads as TGCGCCAGCAGCCAAGATATACGGGAGACCCAGTACTTC. Its protein product is CASSQDIRETQYF.